This T cell receptor beta chain was observed in a study of cytomegalovirus exposure and HLA in healthy donors (dated by TCRdb to about 2017). For the wider study: According to a later analysis, the roughly 130 validation repertoires were produced on the same platform as the roughly 600 repertoires of the first cohort. The study was designed to test whether signatures of past pathogen exposure could be identified by cataloging public T cell receptors. In addition to the first cohort of hundreds of subjects, a separate validation cohort of approximately 130 different subjects was used. High-throughput TCR immunosequencing, statistical association of individual TCRs with disease status, and machine learning were combined to predict cytomegalovirus infection status. Paper-wide results and their limitations: Most TCR sequences were seen in very few donors, while some public TCRs were found in many individuals. Three of the identified cytomegalovirus-associated TCR beta chains were confirmed in vitro to be specific for cytomegalovirus antigens. All 120 or so repertoires were used to score co-occurrence in the validation cohort in a later analysis, because that analysis had no HLA typing for the cohort. The study listed 164 TCR beta chains as associated with cytomegalovirus. According to the authors, the approach could potentially be generalized to other disease states and immunological phenotypes. Cytomegalovirus status was reported to be diagnosed by the classifier with high specificity and sensitivity in both the original and validation cohorts. A later analysis found that TCRs clustered in the first cohort also tended to co-occur in the 100 to 150 validation repertoires, with approximately 94% of cluster scores above 0.

For this clone: Which antigen it targets is not known. Base qualities were left out, and no much larger clone turns up one base away.

Separate from the approximately 730-subject first cohort, the validation cohort of 90 to 150 subjects was the group to which the donors belonged. Its CDR3 holds 16 amino acids, cysteine through phenylalanine. This entry keeps only the CDR3 DNA: 48 bases, framed from base 1. From a lookup of the germline V gene, CDR1 and CDR2 are SGHVS and FQNEAQ. At the junction V is shortened by 3 bases and J by 7 bases; bases outside the gene matches: 11. To prepare the library, the immunoSEQ multiplex PCR assay was applied. As for how the authors treated the data: To diagnose cytomegalovirus status from the catalog of TCR beta chain sequences, a statistical classification framework was built. TCRdb holds this immuneACCESS table with in-frame rearrangements only. Some clones are missing; in checked studies, unresolved V genes explain under half, and the rest has no known cause. That table supplies the V and J calls and clone size; D and trimming were determined from the DNA. Here the sample has 300,000 to 400,000 clones; 75% to 90% occur a single time. 0.65% to 0.95% of the sample rests with the top ten.

The receptor chain draws on TRBV7-8 and TRBJ1-4; TRBD1 aligns with 7 central bases. Input material: PBMCs. The source of this sequence is a woman between 18 and 29 years old in good health and CMV-seronegative. The DNA sequence is TGTGCCAGCAGCTTTGGGCCGCGGGACAGTTCTGAAAAACTGTTTTTT. This is translated as CASSFGPRDSSEKLFF.